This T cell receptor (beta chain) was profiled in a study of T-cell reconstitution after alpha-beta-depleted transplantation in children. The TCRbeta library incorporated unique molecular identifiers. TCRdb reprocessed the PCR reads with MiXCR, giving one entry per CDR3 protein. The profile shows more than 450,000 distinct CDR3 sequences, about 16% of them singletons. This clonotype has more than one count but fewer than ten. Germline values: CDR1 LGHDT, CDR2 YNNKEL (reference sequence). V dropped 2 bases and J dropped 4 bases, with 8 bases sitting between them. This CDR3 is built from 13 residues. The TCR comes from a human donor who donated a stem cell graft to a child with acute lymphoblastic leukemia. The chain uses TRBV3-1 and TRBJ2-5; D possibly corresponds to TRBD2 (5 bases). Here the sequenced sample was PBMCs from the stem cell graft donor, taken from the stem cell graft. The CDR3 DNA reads TGTGCCAGCAGCCAAAGTGGAGGAGAGACCCAGTACTTC. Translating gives CASSQSGGETQYF.